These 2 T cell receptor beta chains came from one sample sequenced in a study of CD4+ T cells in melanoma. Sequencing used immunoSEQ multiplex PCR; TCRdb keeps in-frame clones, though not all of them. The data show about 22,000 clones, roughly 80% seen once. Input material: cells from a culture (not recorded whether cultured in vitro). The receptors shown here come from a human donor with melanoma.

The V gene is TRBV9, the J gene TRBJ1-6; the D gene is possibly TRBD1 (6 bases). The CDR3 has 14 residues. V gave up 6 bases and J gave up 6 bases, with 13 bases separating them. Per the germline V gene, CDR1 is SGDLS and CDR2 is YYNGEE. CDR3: CASTSAGVNSPLHF. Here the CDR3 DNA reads TGTGCCAGCACCTCTGCAGGGGTTAATTCACCCCTCCACTTT.

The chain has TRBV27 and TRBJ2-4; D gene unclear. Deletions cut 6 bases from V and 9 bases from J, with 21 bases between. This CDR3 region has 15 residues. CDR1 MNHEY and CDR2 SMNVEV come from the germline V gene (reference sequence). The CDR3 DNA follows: TGTGCCAGCAGGACTCTCGAAGCTCGACGGAGCATTCAGTACTTC. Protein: CASRTLEARRSIQYF.